A selection of T cell receptor beta chains follows, all from one sample in a study of cytomegalovirus exposure and HLA in healthy donors. Some clones are missing from TCRdb's copy, which holds only in-frame ones; the method was immunoSEQ multiplex PCR. Of approximately 150,000 clones in the sample, around 74% were seen once. The source material was PBMCs. The receptors originated from a female donor in good health and CMV-seronegative. Both conserved end residues are part of each CDR3. D genes are given only for firm matches. A row's size may be missing; if present it is once, few, many or a size class.

J	D	size	V	DNA	CDR3
TRBJ2-2	.	.	TRBV30	TGTGCCTGGAGTGGGGACTCGGGGGTGGTTCCCGGGGAGCTGTTTTTT	CAWSGDSGVVPGELFF
TRBJ2-7	TRBD2	.	TRBV6-4	TGTGCCAGCAGTGCTGAGCGGGGGCCTGGCTACGAGCAGTACTTC	CASSAERGPGYEQYF
TRBJ2-5	TRBD1	few	TRBV2	TGTGCCAGCAGTCCCACAGGGGGCCAAGAGACCCAGTACTTC	CASSPTGGQETQYF
TRBJ1-2	.	.	TRBV19	TGTGCCAGTAGTACCCCAGGGAGGTTTGACGGCTACACCTTC	CASSTPGRFDGYTF
TRBJ2-3	TRBD2	.	TRBV10-2	TGCGCCAGCAGTGAGTTTCCCCGGAGTAGCGGGAGTCTGGGAGATACGCAGTATTTT	CASSEFPRSSGSLGDTQYF
TRBJ1-2	.	.	TRBV19	TGTGCCAGTAGTATAGATCAGGCCTATGGCTACACCTTC	CASSIDQAYGYTF
TRBJ1-5	TRBD1	.	TRBV7-8	TGTGCCAGCAGGACCGGGACAGGGGTCAATCAGCCCCAGCATTTT	CASRTGTGVNQPQHF
TRBJ2-1	.	.	TRBV7-2	TGTGCCAGCAGCGAATTAATCCGCAGGTTCTACAATGAGCAGTTCTTC	CASSELIRRFYNEQFF
TRBJ1-5	TRBD1	.	TRBV7-2	TGTGCCAGCAGCTGGACAGGGGGCGTAGATCAGCCCCAGCATTTT	CASSWTGGVDQPQHF
TRBJ2-3	.	.	TRBV18	TGTGCCAGCTCACCACGTGGGACTGACGGCGCAGATACGCAGTATTTT	CASSPRGTDGADTQYF
TRBJ2-3	TRBD2	.	TRBV15	TGTGCCACCAGCAGCCCCCCAGCGGGGTCTAGCACAGATACGCAGTATTTT	CATSSPPAGSSTDTQYF
TRBJ2-1	TRBD2	.	TRBV5-6	TGTGCCAGCAGCTCAAGCGGGGGGGTTTGGAATGAGCAGTTCTTC	CASSSSGGVWNEQFF
TRBJ1-2	.	.	TRBV6-5	TGTGCCAGCAGTTACTCGAATGCGGATGGCTACACCTTC	CASSYSNADGYTF
TRBJ2-7	.	.	TRBV6-5	TGTGCCAGCAGTTCCCCCTCCCGGGGTCGGCCCTACGAGCAGTACTTC	CASSSPSRGRPYEQYF
TRBJ2-7	TRBD2	.	TRBV4-2	TGTGCCAGCAGCCAAGATTCAGCGGGAGGGGTCTACGAGCAGTACTTC	CASSQDSAGGVYEQYF
TRBJ1-6	.	.	TRBV11-3	TGTGCCAGCAGCTTTGGAGGGCCCAATTCACCCCTCCACTTT	CASSFGGPNSPLHF
TRBJ2-7	.	few	TRBV7-9	TGTGCCAGCAGCATTAGCGTTAGCGAGCAGTACTTC	CASSISVSEQYF
TRBJ2-1	TRBD1	.	TRBV7-3	TGTGCCAGCAGCTCCGGACAGGCGGGCAATGAGCAGTTCTTC	CASSSGQAGNEQFF
TRBJ2-7	TRBD1	.	TRBV5-6	TGTGCCAGCAGCCAGCCGGGACAGGGTTCCTACGAGCAGTACTTC	CASSQPGQGSYEQYF
TRBJ2-5	.	.	TRBV11-3	TGTGCCAGCAGCTTAGATTCAGCGGCGGCGGGGACCCAGTACTTC	CASSLDSAAAGTQYF
TRBJ2-4	TRBD2	.	TRBV9	TGTGCCAGCAGCCGGGAGGGGGGTACCAAAAACATTCAGTACTTC	CASSREGGTKNIQYF
TRBJ1-1	.	few	TRBV25-1	TGTGCCAGCAGTGTCCTCGGGGGTTACACTGAAGCTTTCTTT	CASSVLGGYTEAFF
TRBJ2-7	.	once	TRBV11-1	TGTGCCAGCAGCTTCCCCGGGAATTCCTACGAGCAGTACTTC	CASSFPGNSYEQYF
TRBJ2-7	TRBD1	.	TRBV18	TGTGCCAGCTCGACAGGGCAGGGTGAGCAGTACTTC	CASSTGQGEQYF
TRBJ1-5	.	once	TRBV9	TGTGCCAGCAGCGTAGCCCCAGGGGATCATCAGCCCCAGCATTTT	CASSVAPGDHQPQHF
TRBJ1-5	.	.	TRBV28	TGTGCCAGCAGCCACGGGGTTTTTAGCAATCAGCCCCAGCATTTT	CASSHGVFSNQPQHF
TRBJ2-5	.	once	TRBV27	TGTGCCAGCAGTTCCCTCGCCCTCACTACAAAAGAGACCCAGTACTTC	CASSSLALTTKETQYF
TRBJ2-1	TRBD2	.	TRBV10-3	TGTGCCATCAGTGAAATAAAGCGGGGGAGTGAGCAGTTCTTC	CAISEIKRGSEQFF
TRBJ1-4	TRBD1	.	TRBV4-1	TGCGCCAGCAGCCAAGGGGGGGAAAGGGACAGTTTCTTTGAAAAACTGTTTTTT	CASSQGGERDSFFEKLFF
TRBJ1-6	.	.	TRBV6-5	TGTGCCAGCACCACAGGAAGTCTGGCCCTCCACTTT	CASTTGSLALHF
TRBJ1-4	.	.	TRBV23-1	TGCGCCAGCAGGGGGCCACACACCCTTCTGGGTGAAAAACTGTTTTTT	CASRGPHTLLGEKLFF
TRBJ2-2	TRBD2	.	TRBV4-1	TGCGCCAGCAGCCACCTAATACTAGCGGGGGGACACGCGAACACCGGGGAGCTGTTTTTT	CASSHLILAGGHANTGELFF
TRBJ2-7	.	.	TRBV9	TGTGCCAGCAGCGTAGGGGCCGCCCGTGAAAGAGAGCAGTACTTC	CASSVGAAREREQYF
TRBJ2-7	TRBD1	.	TRBV7-2	TGTGCCAGCAGCTTTGGGGACAGCTCCTACGAGCAGTACTTC	CASSFGDSSYEQYF
TRBJ1-3	.	.	TRBV13	TGTGCCAGCAGCTTCCAGGGTGGAAACACCATATATTTT	CASSFQGGNTIYF
TRBJ2-7	.	.	TRBV21-1	TGTGCCAGCAGCAAAGGGAGGTCCCCCGAGCAGTACTTC	CASSKGRSPEQYF
TRBJ1-2	.	.	TRBV28	TGTGCCAGCAGGTTACTCACCGTATCGGATGGCTACACCTTC	CASRLLTVSDGYTF
TRBJ2-1	.	.	TRBV4-2	TGTGCCAGCAGCGCGGGACCAGGGGGGAATGAGCAGTTCTTC	CASSAGPGGNEQFF
TRBJ2-7	TRBD2	.	TRBV6-5	TGTGCCAGCAGCCTATTAGCGGGGGCTGAAGAGCAGTACTTC	CASSLLAGAEEQYF
TRBJ2-5	.	.	TRBV2	TGTGCCAGCAGTGATGACGGACACTTCCAAGAGACCCAGTACTTC	CASSDDGHFQETQYF
TRBJ1-1	.	.	TRBV5-1	TGCGCCAGCAGCTTGGGAAACGAGATAGAGGGTTCTAAAGCTTTCTTT	CASSLGNEIEGSKAFF
TRBJ2-7	TRBD1	.	TRBV12-5	TGTGCTAGTGGTTTGGACGGGACAGGGCTGTGGGAGCAGTACTTC	CASGLDGTGLWEQYF
TRBJ2-3	.	.	TRBV2	TGTGCCAGCAGTGCCAGGGCTGATACGCAGTATTTT	CASSARADTQYF
TRBJ1-5	TRBD1	.	TRBV2	TGTGCCAGCAGTTCGGACAGGGGAAGATATCAGCCCCAGCATTTT	CASSSDRGRYQPQHF
TRBJ2-3	.	few	TRBV30	TGTGCCTGGAGTGTACAGTGGGGGGGCACAGATACGCAGTATTTT	CAWSVQWGGTDTQYF
TRBJ2-1	TRBD2	.	TRBV5-1	TGCGCCAGCAGCCTCGGGGGGTCCTCGGTGGATGAGCAGTTCTTC	CASSLGGSSVDEQFF
TRBJ2-5	.	few	TRBV7-3	TGTGCCAGCAGCTTCGGCGGACTAACAGAGACCCAGTACTTC	CASSFGGLTETQYF
TRBJ2-7	TRBD2	.	TRBV5-1	TGCGCCAGCAGCTTGGGACTAGCGGGAGGGACCCTGGCTGACGAGCAGTACTTC	CASSLGLAGGTLADEQYF
TRBJ1-3	TRBD1	.	TRBV5-6	TGTGCCAGCTCCTCATTGAAGACAGGGGGGTCCGGAAACACCATATATTTT	CASSSLKTGGSGNTIYF
TRBJ2-5	.	.	TRBV9	TGTGCCAGCAGCCCCTCCGGGGAGACCCAGTACTTC	CASSPSGETQYF
TRBJ1-1	.	.	TRBV5-1	TGCGCCAGCCGCACGGGGGGAAAGGACACTGAAGCTTTCTTT	CASRTGGKDTEAFF
TRBJ2-1	TRBD1	few	TRBV6-5	TGTGCCAGCACCAATACCGGGACAGGGGAGTTTGAGCAGTTCTTC	CASTNTGTGEFEQFF
TRBJ2-4	.	.	TRBV19	TGTGCCAGTAGTGGGTGGGTAGGGGGCAAAAACATTCAGTACTTC	CASSGWVGGKNIQYF
TRBJ1-1	.	.	TRBV27	TGTGCCAGCAGTTTATCGTGGGGGCCTGAAGCTTTCTTT	CASSLSWGPEAFF
TRBJ2-1	TRBD2	.	TRBV28	TGTGCCAGCAGTTCAGGGACTAGCGGGAGACCCTACAATGAGCAGTTCTTC	CASSSGTSGRPYNEQFF
TRBJ2-1	TRBD2	.	TRBV11-2	TGTGCCAGCAGCTTAGGTAGCGGGAGGGGTACCTACAATGAGCAGTTCTTC	CASSLGSGRGTYNEQFF
TRBJ2-7	TRBD1	.	TRBV6-5	TGTGCCAGCAGTAAGGCTGGGACAGGGGTCTGGGAGCAGTACTTC	CASSKAGTGVWEQYF
TRBJ1-5	.	.	TRBV28	TGTGCCAGCCACGCAACAGGGTGGGGACAGCCCCAGCATTTT	CASHATGWGQPQHF
TRBJ1-5	TRBD1	.	TRBV19	TGTGCCAGTAGTAGTGACAGGGATGCTCAGCCCCAGCATTTT	CASSSDRDAQPQHF
TRBJ1-2	TRBD1	.	TRBV2	TGTGCCAGCAGTGAGGAGGGACAGGGGGCAAGTGGCTACACCTTC	CASSEEGQGASGYTF